Each of the 30 T cell receptor beta chains below was sequenced from the same sample in a study of blood T cell repertoires in COVID-19. Clones were read by immunoSEQ multiplex PCR, and TCRdb kept only the in-frame ones, dropping some. Of some 320,000 clones listed, more than 90% are singletons. Sequenced: PBMCs or T cells enriched from blood (not recorded which). The receptors derive from a man in his 60s who had recovered from COVID-19.

This CDR3 is CASSLATGTLGNEQFF. The CDR3, as DNA: TGTGCCAGCAGCTTAGCGACCGGGACACTAGGCAATGAGCAGTTCTTC. The rearrangement links TRBV7-8 to TRBJ2-1; possibly TRBD1 for D (6 bases). CDR1 and CDR2 from the germline V gene are SGHVS and FQNEAQ. The CDR3 sequence is 16 residues long. Trimming stripped 0 bases from V and 6 bases from J, with 15 bases between.

The chain employs TRBV28 and TRBJ1-5; D remains unclear. Per germline, CDR1 MDHEN and CDR2 SYDVKM. The length of the CDR3 is 14 residues. V shed 6 bases and J shed 4 bases, with 13 bases lying between them. The CDR3 DNA follows: TGTGCCAGCAGCCGTCGGGTGATAAATCAGCCCCAGCATTTT. Translated, it gives CASSRRVINQPQHF.

This rearrangement joins TRBV9 to TRBJ2-5; D gene ambiguous. Looked up from germline, CDR1 is SGDLS and CDR2 is YYNGEE. CDR3 length: 14 residues. The V and J ends lost 3 bases and 3 bases respectively, with 12 bases between them. CDR3 nucleotides: TGTGCCAGCAGCGCCCGATATGGCAAAGAGACCCAGTACTTC. Amino acid sequence: CASSARYGKETQYF.

This clone was detected a few times. The chain is built from TRBV28 and TRBJ1-1, with TRBD1 matching 9 bases. Germline loops: CDR1 MDHEN, CDR2 SYDVKM. This CDR3 has 15 amino acids. V was pared by 6 bases and J by 4 bases, with 9 bases of the junction left unmatched. The CDR3 reads CASRDLQGAGTEAFF. The CDR3, as DNA: TGTGCCAGCAGAGACCTACAGGGGGCGGGCACTGAAGCTTTCTTT.

This clone was seen a handful of times. This chain connects TRBV7-8 to TRBJ2-1; 10 bases align to TRBD2. CDR1 and CDR2 (germline): SGHVS, FQNEAQ. The CDR3 has 14 residues. V was pared by 4 bases and J by 5 bases, with 2 bases of the junction left unmatched. DNA for the CDR3: TGTGCCAGCAGCTCCCTAGCGGGAGACAATGAGCAGTTCTTC. It codes for CASSSLAGDNEQFF.

Here the CDR3 DNA reads TGTGCCAGCAGAAGAAACAGGGCCGGGGAGCTGTTTTTT. It is translated as CASRRNRAGELFF. The chain carries TRBV12-3 or TRBV12-4 and TRBJ2-2; D perhaps matches TRBD1 (6 bases). Deletions cut 6 bases from V and 6 bases from J, with 11 bases between. This CDR3 contains 13 residues.

The genes are TRBV5-1 and TRBJ2-1, with 10 bases identical to TRBD1. V lost 3 bases and J lost 8; bases outside the gene matches: 2. From germline, CDR1 is SGHRS and CDR2 YFSETQ. This CDR3 is 13 amino acids long. CDR3 bases: TGCGCCAGCAGCTCAGGGACAGGGGATGAGCAGTTCTTC. Its translation is CASSSGTGDEQFF.

The chain is built from TRBV19 and TRBJ1-5, with 7 nucleotides matching TRBD1. CDR3 length: 19 amino acids. With V trimmed by 0 bases and J by 2 bases, 13 bases remained unmatched. Looked up from germline, CDR1 is LNHDA and CDR2 is SQIVND (reference sequence). The CDR3 reads CASSIDPDRPLGGNQPQHF. The CDR3 bases are TGTGCCAGTAGTATAGATCCGGACAGGCCCTTGGGGGGCAATCAGCCCCAGCATTTT.

The genes are TRBV3-1 (or the pseudogene TRBV3-2) and TRBJ2-3; D ambiguous. The germline V and J ends were trimmed by 1 base and 9 bases, with 8 bases remaining between them. CDR3 length: 12 residues. The germline gives CDR1 LGHDT, CDR2 YNNKEL (reference sequence). The CDR3 sequence: CASSQVISTQYF. In DNA, the CDR3 is TGTGCCAGCAGCCAAGTCATAAGCACGCAGTATTTT.

V and J are TRBV5-6 and TRBJ1-2; 7 bases are shared with TRBD1. The CDR3 spans 14 residues. Germline V gene data show CDR1 as SGHDT and CDR2 as YYEEEE. Trimming at V came to 3 bases and at J to 4 bases, leaving 6 bases not matched to a gene. The CDR3: CASSWTGVFYGYTF. In DNA, the CDR3 is TGTGCCAGCAGCTGGACAGGAGTGTTCTATGGCTACACCTTC.

The CDR3 DNA follows: TGTGCCAGCAGCGTACTGGGAGGGTTGAGCACTGAAGCTTTCTTT. Its translation is CASSVLGGLSTEAFF. The chain is built from TRBV9 and TRBJ1-1; D remains unclear. The V end lost 1 base, the J end lost 4 bases, and 14 bases lay between the germline ends. This CDR3 spans 15 amino acids. Germline values: CDR1 SGDLS, CDR2 YYNGEE.

This chain uses TRBV27 with TRBJ2-6, with TRBD1 identical over 7 bases. V lost 0 bases to trimming and J lost 0 bases; unmatched junction nucleotides: 5. The CDR3 covers 18 residues. Per the germline V gene, CDR1 is MNHEY and CDR2 is SMNVEV (reference sequence). The CDR3 DNA reads as TGTGCCAGCAGTTTATCCAATCACAGGGGCTCTGGGGCCAACGTCCTGACTTTC. Residues: CASSLSNHRGSGANVLTF.

V is TRBV5-4 and J is TRBJ1-1; D gene ambiguous. This CDR3 comprises 15 residues. The V and J ends lost 4 bases and 8 bases respectively, with 21 bases between them. CDR1 and CDR2 (germline): SGHNT, YYREEE (reference sequence). The CDR3 DNA reads TGTGCCAGCAGCGATAACATCCGAGAAGGCGGGGAAGCTTTCTTT. It encodes CASSDNIREGGEAFF.

There are a few counts of this clone. The genes are TRBV30 and TRBJ1-2; D ambiguous. CDR1 and CDR2 (germline): GTSNPN, SVGIG (reference sequence). V lost 0 bases and J lost 5, with 13 bases in between. This CDR3 has 14 amino acids. The CDR3 region has the DNA TGTGCCTGGAGTGTCGATGTTCACTCGTATGGCTACACCTTC. Encoded protein: CAWSVDVHSYGYTF. Drawing the rest from reference TRBV30 and TRBJ1-2, the complete variable domain is SQTIHQWPATLVQPVGSPLSLECTVEGTSNPNLYWYRQAAGRGLQLLFYSVGIGQISSEVPQNLSASRPQDRQFILSSKKLLLSDSGFYLCAWSVDVHSYGYTFGSGTRLTVV.

The chain has TRBV6-6 and TRBJ1-1; 12 positions agree with TRBD1. The germline gives CDR1 MNHNY, CDR2 SVGAGI (reference sequence). The CDR3 loop spans 19 amino acids. V was pared by 6 bases and J by 1 base, with 15 bases of the junction left unmatched. The CDR3 here is CASSSEIGTGGSRNTEAFF. CDR3 coding DNA: TGTGCCAGCAGCTCCGAAATCGGGACAGGGGGCAGTAGGAACACTGAAGCTTTCTTT.

The rearrangement joins TRBV30 to TRBJ1-5, with D possibly matching TRBD1 (6 bases). This CDR3 is built from 15 residues. Germline CDR1 reads GTSNPN; CDR2 reads SVGIG (reference sequence). The V end lost 2 bases, the J end lost 3 bases, and 14 bases lay between the germline ends. As DNA, the CDR3 is TGTGCCTGGAGTCAATTCGGACAGATCAATCAGCCCCAGCATTTT. Its translation is CAWSQFGQINQPQHF.

In this sample, this clone turned up once. The genes are TRBV29-1 and TRBJ1-3; D call uncertain. Trimming took 5 bases from V and 0 from J, leaving 14 bases between them. CDR3 length equals 15 residues. The germline V gene has CDR1 SQVTM and CDR2 ANQGSEA. CDR3 DNA: TGCAGCGTTTTAGGCAGAGGAAACTCTGGAAACACCATATATTTT. Its protein is CSVLGRGNSGNTIYF.

The chain has TRBV6-5 and TRBJ1-1, with D tentatively TRBD1 (5 bases). With 5 bases removed from V and 5 bases from J, the gap between germline ends came to 15 bases. Germline assignment: CDR1 MNHEY and CDR2 SVGAGI. The CDR3 extends over 14 amino acids. As DNA, the CDR3 is TGTGCCAGCAGTCCGGGCGGAAGGGGTACTGAAGCTTTCTTT. Its translation is CASSPGGRGTEAFF.

This clone has a single count. The chain couples TRBV5-1 to TRBJ1-4, with D maybe TRBD1 (6 bases). Germline V gives CDR1 SGHRS, CDR2 YFSETQ. The CDR3 has 16 amino acids. V lost 2 bases and J lost 4, with 15 bases in between. The CDR3 protein is CASSLTPGHSNEKLFF. DNA of the CDR3: TGCGCCAGCAGCTTAACCCCGGGACACAGTAATGAAAAACTGTTTTTT.

The chain joins TRBV6-5 to TRBJ1-5; D unresolved. The germline V and J ends were trimmed by 6 bases and 4 bases, with 10 bases remaining between them. The CDR3 contains 13 residues. Germline V gene sequence: CDR1 MNHEY, CDR2 SVGAGI. The CDR3 reads CASSALRNQPQHF. The CDR3 DNA follows: TGTGCCAGCAGCGCCTTGAGGAATCAGCCCCAGCATTTT.

The chain links TRBV27 to TRBJ2-1, with TRBD1 identical over 9 bases. The germline gives CDR1 MNHEY, CDR2 SMNVEV (reference sequence). V trimming: 5 bases; J trimming: 4 bases; junction bases outside the gene matches: 12. The CDR3 length is 17 residues. CDR3 sequence reads: CASSPPPGQGTYNEQFF. The CDR3 coding sequence is TGTGCCAGCAGTCCCCCCCCCGGACAGGGGACGTACAATGAGCAGTTCTTC.

The rearrangement links TRBV2 to TRBJ1-4; no firm D call. V was shortened by 8 bases and J by 0 bases, with 16 bases between the two germline ends. Per the germline V gene, CDR1 is SNHLY and CDR2 is FYNNEI. The CDR3 is 16 amino acids. Here the CDR3 reads CASLRGGSATNEKLFF. Written as DNA, the CDR3 is TGTGCCAGCCTTAGAGGCGGGTCTGCAACTAATGAAAAACTGTTTTTT.

This rearrangement joins TRBV3-1 (or the pseudogene TRBV3-2) to TRBJ1-3; unclear D gene. Germline V gives CDR1 LGHDT, CDR2 YNNKEL (reference sequence). The V gene lost 1 base and the J gene lost 0 bases, with 10 bases spanning the gap. The length of the CDR3 is 16 residues. This CDR3 is CASSQAARGSGNTIYF. The CDR3, as DNA: TGTGCCAGCAGCCAAGCCGCTCGGGGCTCTGGAAACACCATATATTTT.

The gene calls are TRBV28 and TRBJ1-2; 7 nucleotides agree with TRBD1. Germline-derived CDR1 and CDR2 are MDHEN and SYDVKM. V was clipped by 7 bases and J by 4 bases; unmatched bases: 9. The CDR3 totals 14 residues. CDR3 loop: CASTSPPGGYGYTF. In DNA form, the CDR3 reads TGTGCCAGCACTTCCCCCCCAGGGGGCTATGGCTACACCTTC.

This chain connects TRBV7-2 to TRBJ2-5; 7 bases are shared with TRBD1. The V gene's germline CDR1 is SGHTA and CDR2 FQGNSA. CDR3 length: 16 residues. V gave up 3 bases and J gave up 2 bases; unmatched junction bases: 9. The CDR3 loop reads CASSFSGTVTQETQYF. In nucleotides, the CDR3 is TGTGCCAGCAGCTTTTCTGGGACAGTCACACAAGAGACCCAGTACTTC.

The chain uses TRBV11-2 and TRBJ2-1, with 7 bases identical to TRBD2. The CDR3 spans 15 residues. Germline V gene data show CDR1 as SGHAT and CDR2 as FQNNGV. V lost 7 bases and J lost 8; bases outside the gene matches: 14. This chain's CDR3 is CASKGGDYFSDEQFF. CDR3 DNA sequence: TGTGCCAGCAAAGGAGGGGACTATTTTTCGGATGAGCAGTTCTTC.

As regards this clone: One end of the junction varies from germline; a read error may be responsible. The rearrangement links TRBV25-1 to TRBJ2-1, with D possibly matching TRBD1 (5 bases). The CDR3 runs to 14 residues. CDR1 MGHDK and CDR2 SYGVNS come from the germline V gene. CDR3 sequence reads: CASRESRGNNEQFF. The CDR3, as DNA: TGTGCCAGCAGGGAATCAAGGGGAAACAATGAGCAGTTCTTC.

The CDR3 reads CASSLGQAYSPLHF. CDR3 DNA: TGTGCCAGCAGCTTGGGACAGGCCTATTCACCCCTCCACTTT. V usage is TRBV5-6 and J usage is TRBJ1-6; possible D gene TRBD1, 6 bases. The V and J ends lost 0 bases and 8 bases respectively, with 9 bases between them. This CDR3 region has 14 residues. Germline V gene lookup returns CDR1 SGHDT and CDR2 YYEEEE. The complete variable domain, with remaining parts taken from reference TRBV5-6 and TRBJ1-6, reads DAGVTQSPTHLIKTRGQQVTLRCSPKSGHDTVSWYQQALGQGPQFIFQYYEEEERQRGNFPDRFSGHQFPNYSSELNVNALLLGDSALYLCASSLGQAYSPLHFGNGTRLTVT.

The gene calls are TRBV4-2 and TRBJ2-3; tentatively, D is TRBD1 (5 bases). Trimming left V 0 bases short and J 4 bases short, with 11 bases between. Germline values: CDR1 LGHNA, CDR2 YNFKEQ. The length of the CDR3 is 15 residues. The CDR3 sequence is CASSQDIQVSDTQYF. CDR3 nucleotides: TGTGCCAGCAGCCAAGATATACAGGTATCAGATACGCAGTATTTT.

V usage is TRBV5-1 and J usage is TRBJ2-7; D is perhaps TRBD1 (6 bases). V lost 4 bases, J lost 4 bases, and 15 bases lay in between. Germline V gene lookup returns CDR1 SGHRS and CDR2 YFSETQ. The CDR3 spans 14 residues. The CDR3 sequence: CASSSQDSGYEQYF. In nucleotides, the CDR3 is TGCGCCAGCAGCAGCCAGGACAGTGGTTACGAGCAGTACTTC.